A single sample is the source of the 2 T cell receptor beta chains below, sequenced in a study of response to subunit inactivated influenza vaccine. TCRdb re-analysed the RT-PCR reads in MiXCR, keeping a single row per CDR3 protein. The table records about 540,000 distinct CDR3 sequences, 12% to 15% of them present only once. The sequencing used PBMCs from blood, collected less than 13 days after vaccination. The receptor set was obtained from a man aged 50-59 years who received an inactivated influenza vaccine.

This clonotype was counted between two and nine times. The chain employs TRBV4-2 and TRBJ1-1; the match to TRBD1 covers 9 bases. Per germline, CDR1 LGHNA and CDR2 YNFKEQ. The CDR3 runs to 16 residues. V lost 1 base and J lost 5; bases outside the gene matches: 8. DNA of the CDR3: TGTGCCAGCAGCCAAGGGCGTGGGACAGGGTGGACTGAAGCTTTCTTT. Protein: CASSQGRGTGWTEAFF.

This clonotype showed up many times. The chain carries TRBV7-8 and TRBJ2-5; either TRBD1 or TRBD2 may supply D (5 bases each). This CDR3 has 15 residues. The V end was cut by 5 bases, the J end by 3 bases, with 16 bases between. The germline V gene encodes CDR1 SGHVS and CDR2 FQNEAQ. The CDR3 spells CASSPPLRGEETQYF. The DNA for the CDR3 is TGTGCCAGCAGCCCCCCCCTGAGGGGCGAAGAGACCCAGTACTTC. Full variable domain (remainder filled in from reference TRBV7-8 and TRBJ2-5): GAGVSQSPRYKVAKRGQDVALRCDPISGHVSLFWYQQALGQGPEFLTYFQNEAQLDKSGLPSDRFFAERPEGSVSTLKIQRTQQEDSAVYLCASSPPLRGEETQYFGPGTRLLVL.